This TCR beta chain was retrieved from a study of shared clonotypes between healthy human individuals. Notes on the study in general: The study drew on few donors, limiting represented genetic and exposure-history diversity.

This clone has only one observation. Its antigen is not identified. Into CD45RA+ naive and CD45RA-negative memory subsets, the CD4+ cells were split. The length of the CDR3 is 14 residues. CDR1 is SGHNT, CDR2 YENEEA, per germline. V shed 1 base and J 11 bases; nucleotides not matched to a gene: 10. Clones were read by immunoSEQ multiplex PCR, and TCRdb kept only the in-frame ones, dropping some. In the table there are about 2.4 million clones, 93% of which are singletons. The specimen was naive CD4+ T cells from PBMCs. Specified subset: CD45RA+ positively selected. The sequence was collected from a man aged 18 to 29 in good health. Some clones in this sample may be carry-over from other donors' samples. The chain carries TRBV11-3 and TRBJ2-5; 7 nucleotides agree with TRBD2. The CDR3 nucleotides read TGTGCCAGCAGCTTAGGTTCCCCCCGGGGGGAGCAGTACTTC. This encodes CASSLGSPRGEQYF. Together with reference TRBV11-3 and TRBJ2-5, the CDR3 gives the full variable domain: EAGVVQSPRYKIIEKKQPVAFWCNPISGHNTLYWYLQNLGQGPELLIRYENEEAVDDSQLPKDRFSAERLKGVDSTLKIQPAELGDSAVYLCASSLGSPRGEQYFGPGTRLLVL.